This T cell receptor (beta chain) was captured by sequencing in a study of OX40 agonist ivuxolimab in advanced cancers. The method was immunoSEQ multiplex PCR; TCRdb's version includes in-frame clones alone and lacks a portion of them. The table includes fewer than 35,000 clones, about 93% detected once. This CDR3 comprises 15 residues. Trimming took 0 bases from V and 0 from J, leaving 9 bases between them. Germline V gene lookup returns CDR1 SGHRS and CDR2 YFSETQ. Blood was sampled at baseline, cycle 4 day 1, and cycle 7 day 1. This clonotype was sampled from an adult with an advanced solid tumor such as melanoma, head and neck, liver or kidney cancer. Sample: CD4+ or CD8+ T cells sorted from blood, taken in a trial of the OX40 agonist ivuxolimab. This sequence joins TRBV5-1 and TRBJ1-1; the D is unclear. CDR3 nucleotides: TGCGCCAGCAGCTTGGAACGGACGGTGAACACTGAAGCTTTCTTT. Translated: CASSLERTVNTEAFF.